Following are 8 T cell receptor beta chains from one sample sequenced in a study of blood T cell repertoires in COVID-19. Produced via immunoSEQ multiplex PCR; TCRdb's table is partial and in-frame only. Of around 180,000 clones listed, roughly 78% are singletons. The sample was peripheral blood. These receptors were collected from a man in his sixties or seventies with active or convalescent COVID-19.

This rearrangement joins TRBV9 to TRBJ2-5; tentatively, D is TRBD2 (6 bases). The CDR3 contains 14 residues. The V end lost 2 bases, the J end lost 1 base, and 9 bases lay between the germline ends. The germline V gene encodes CDR1 SGDLS and CDR2 YYNGEE. The CDR3 nucleotides read TGTGCCAGCAGCGTCACCGGGAGCCAAGAGACCCAGTACTTC. It encodes CASSVTGSQETQYF.

This clone was observed a handful of times. The chain carries TRBV18 and TRBJ1-2; D may be TRBD1 (6 bases). This CDR3 comprises 14 residues. The V gene's germline CDR1 is KGHSH and CDR2 LQKENI. Trimming cost V 2 bases and J 3 bases, with 10 bases left between them. The DNA for the CDR3 is TGTGCCAGCTCACCAGGGGGCTCGGACTATGGCTACACCTTC. This encodes CASSPGGSDYGYTF.

The chain carries TRBV6-1 and TRBJ1-2; D perhaps matches TRBD1 (5 bases). Germline V gives CDR1 MNHNS, CDR2 SASEGT. The CDR3 runs to 14 residues. V was pared by 0 bases and J by 1 base, with 6 bases between. In DNA form, the CDR3 reads TGTGCCAGCAGTGAAGCGGGGGGTAACTATGGCTACACCTTC. It encodes CASSEAGGNYGYTF.

The chain has TRBV10-3 and TRBJ2-6, with TRBD2 identical over 13 bases. Trimming at V came to 3 bases and at J to 4 bases, leaving 12 bases not matched to a gene. Germline CDR1 and CDR2: ENHRY and SYGVKD. CDR3 length: 20 amino acids. This CDR3 is CAISDQLAGGPFAGANVLTF. The CDR3, as DNA: TGTGCCATCAGTGACCAACTAGCGGGAGGGCCTTTTGCCGGGGCCAACGTCCTGACTTTC.

The J gene is TRBJ2-5, the V gene TRBV29-1; 7 bases align to TRBD2. CDR1 is SQVTM, CDR2 ANQGSEA, per germline. This CDR3 is built from 14 residues. V trimming: 3 bases; J trimming: 5 bases; junction bases outside the gene matches: 9. In DNA form, the CDR3 reads TGCAGCGTTGATATGGGAGGGCTGGGTGAGACCCAGTACTTC. It is translated as CSVDMGGLGETQYF.

V and J are TRBV24-1 and TRBJ1-2, with TRBD1 matching over 7 bases. CDR1 and CDR2 (germline): KGHDR, SFDVKD. Trimming cost V 3 bases and J 8 bases; bases outside gene matches: 2. The length of the CDR3 is 12 residues. The CDR3 is CATSDADRGYTF. CDR3 coding DNA: TGTGCCACCAGTGATGCGGACAGGGGCTACACCTTC.

At least ten counts were recorded for this clone. The V gene is TRBV5-1, the J gene TRBJ2-7, with 12 nucleotides matching TRBD2. The germline gives CDR1 SGHRS, CDR2 YFSETQ. Germline trimming cut 0 bases from V and 0 bases from J; bases unmatched to any gene: 4. The CDR3 consists of 17 residues. The CDR3 DNA reads as TGCGCCAGCAGCTTGGAAGGACTAGCGGGAACCTCCTACGAGCAGTACTTC. Its translation is CASSLEGLAGTSYEQYF.

The chain has TRBV6-2 or TRBV6-3 and TRBJ2-5; TRBD2 is a possible D gene (5 bases). The CDR3 runs 14 residues. Trimming removed 7 bases from V and 5 bases from J, with 17 bases in between. Germline loops: CDR1 MNHEY, CDR2 SVGEGT. The CDR3: CASIPWGARETQYF. The CDR3 bases are TGTGCCAGCATCCCCTGGGGAGCTCGGGAGACCCAGTACTTC.